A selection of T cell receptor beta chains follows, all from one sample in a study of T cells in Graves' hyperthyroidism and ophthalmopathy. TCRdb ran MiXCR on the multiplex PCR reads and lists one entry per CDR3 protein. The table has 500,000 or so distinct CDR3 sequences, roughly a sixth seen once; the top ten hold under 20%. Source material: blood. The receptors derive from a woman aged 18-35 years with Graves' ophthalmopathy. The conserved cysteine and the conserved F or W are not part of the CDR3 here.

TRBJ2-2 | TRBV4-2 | ASSQVNSGIANTGELF
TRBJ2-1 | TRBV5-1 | ASSFSGVYNEQF
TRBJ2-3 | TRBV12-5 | ASGLTLTGSTDTQY
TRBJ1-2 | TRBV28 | ASSSTGARAGYT
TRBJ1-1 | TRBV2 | ASSEEVGPPEAF
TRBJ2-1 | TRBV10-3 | ASGTDFYNEQF
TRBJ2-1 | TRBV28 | ASSSGTGRHNEQF
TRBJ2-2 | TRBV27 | ASSSGGANTGELF
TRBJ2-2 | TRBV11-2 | ASSLINTGELF
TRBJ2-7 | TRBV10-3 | AIRDGAYEQY
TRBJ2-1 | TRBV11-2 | ASSLGLAGII
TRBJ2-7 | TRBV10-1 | ASSENSSYEQY
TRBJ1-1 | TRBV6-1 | ASSEWEGRNTEAF
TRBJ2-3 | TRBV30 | AWSGPSVTDTQY
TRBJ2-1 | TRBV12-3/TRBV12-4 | ASSFSGQGVNEQF
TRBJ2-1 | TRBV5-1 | ASSFRPQGRAMDNEQF
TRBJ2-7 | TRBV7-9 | ASSSGASEQY
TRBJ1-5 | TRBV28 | ASSSTVDQPQH
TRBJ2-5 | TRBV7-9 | ASSPQGAQTQY
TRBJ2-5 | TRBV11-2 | ASSWDRASQETQY
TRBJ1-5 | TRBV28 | ASSQTGPRSSNQPQH
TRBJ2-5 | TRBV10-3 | AISETGTVAQETQY
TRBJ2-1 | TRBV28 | ASSLTPSYNEQF
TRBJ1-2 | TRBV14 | ASSPWIGGTSLGANYGYT
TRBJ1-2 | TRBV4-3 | ASSHLGGENYGYT
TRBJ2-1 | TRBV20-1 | SARGMARTGGTSYNEQF
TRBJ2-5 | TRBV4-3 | ASSQSGLAGGTETQY
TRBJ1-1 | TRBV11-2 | ASSFPGHAF
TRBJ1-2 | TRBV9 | ASSPADRGQGYT
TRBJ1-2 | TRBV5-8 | ASSLWTGGFNGYT
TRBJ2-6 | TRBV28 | ASSLGGAGGANVLT
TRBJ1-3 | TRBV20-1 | SAPPRDRRNTIY
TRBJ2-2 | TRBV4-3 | ASSQTSQFTGELF
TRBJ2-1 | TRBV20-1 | SAQDRGGNEQF
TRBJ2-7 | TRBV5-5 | ASSLGLAVPYEQY
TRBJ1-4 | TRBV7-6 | ASSLWLGLEATNEKLF
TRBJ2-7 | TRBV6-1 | ASSETSGSSYEQY
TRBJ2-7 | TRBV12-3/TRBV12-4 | ASTPGVGTELYEQY
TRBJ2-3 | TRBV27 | ASRLLSRTDTQY
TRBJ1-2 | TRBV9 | ASSVVPGFPGYT
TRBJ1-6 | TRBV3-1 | ASSPREWRNSPLH
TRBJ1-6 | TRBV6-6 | ASSYSIPPYRSPLH
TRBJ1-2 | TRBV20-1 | SAEDRDGYT
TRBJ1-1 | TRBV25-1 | ASSEKGGDTEAF
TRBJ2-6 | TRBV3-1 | ASALEGFSGANVLT
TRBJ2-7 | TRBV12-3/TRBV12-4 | ASSGTGGSGEQY
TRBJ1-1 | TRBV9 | ASSAKFSGENTEAF
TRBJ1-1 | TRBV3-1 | ASSPGVSEAF
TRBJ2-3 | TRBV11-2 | ASSLAGGPADTQY
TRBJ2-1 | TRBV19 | ASSSGGANEQF
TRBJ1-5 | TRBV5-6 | ASSLVGAVAEPQH
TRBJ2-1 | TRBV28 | ASSLLLSYNEQF
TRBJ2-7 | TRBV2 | ASSRPQTVYEQY
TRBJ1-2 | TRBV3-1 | ASSSRGTGIGYT
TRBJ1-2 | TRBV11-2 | ASSLEGSTYGYT
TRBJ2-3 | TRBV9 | ASSTLGRQGTDTQY
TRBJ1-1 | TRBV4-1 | ASSQIWGSYTEAF
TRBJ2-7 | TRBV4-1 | ASSQAPGLGSYEQY
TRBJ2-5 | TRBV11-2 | ASSLWSSLETQY